The clone carrying this T cell receptor (beta chain) was seen a handful of times. Its antigen remains unidentified. There was one heparinised blood draw per donor, averaging roughly 110 mL. Central memory, naive, regulatory and stem cell-like memory CD4+ cells were sorted by CD45RO/CCR7/CD25/CD127/CD95/CD27. Trimming took 3 bases from V and 6 from J; bases not matched to a gene: 9. Looked up from germline, CDR1 is SGHVS and CDR2 is FNYEAQ. The CDR3 consists of 15 residues. The isolated RNA, all of it, was reverse transcribed, so expressed TCRB transcripts were what got sequenced. Naive, central memory and regulatory T cell samples averaged around 3.9 million reads. Measured with immunoSEQ multiplex PCR; TCRdb has only the in-frame clones, and not every one. The table shows hundreds of thousands of clones, with 25% to 35% occurring only once. This specimen belongs to a study of beta chain features in type 1 diabetes.

Points from the study as a whole: Insertions at VDJ junctions were less frequent in type 1 diabetes patients. These patients also deleted more nucleotides at the same junctions.

The sequence derives from a man aged 18 to 30 in good health. This chain connects TRBV7-6 to TRBJ2-3; 7 bases map to TRBD2. Sequencing input: naive CD4+ T cells from blood. CDR3 DNA: TGTGCCAGCAGCTTCGGCGGGAGACGGGGCGATACGCAGTATTTT. Translating it yields CASSFGGRRGDTQYF.